This TCR beta chain was retrieved from a study of CD8 T cell repertoires and HIV-1 epitope variants. Study-wide background: T cells were stimulated with Twenty-five Gag and Nef peptides separately.

The protocol was immunoSEQ multiplex PCR, while the TCRdb copy is restricted to in-frame clones and leaves out a portion. In the table there are about 95,000 clones, more than 65% of which are singletons. The CDR3 is 13 amino acids. The germline V gene has CDR1 SGHDT and CDR2 YYEEEE. The V and J ends lost 3 bases and 6 bases respectively, with 10 bases between them. The sequencing input was uncultured baseline CD8+ T cells from peripheral blood mononuclear cells (PBMCs). The rearrangement links TRBV5-6 to TRBJ2-4; D remains ambiguous. This receptor was taken from a male donor with HIV. This CDR3 is CASSSTYSNIQYF. CDR3 bases: TGTGCCAGCAGCTCTACATACTCAAACATTCAGTACTTC.